One and the same sample provided the 21 T cell receptor beta chains below, sequenced in a study of shared T cell receptors in the human thymus. Using immunoSEQ multiplex PCR, the repertoire was profiled, and TCRdb retains in-frame clones only, with some absent. This sample has roughly 500,000 clones, with about 84% found just once. These sequences were also reported in another study, on human thymus T cells.

Sequenced material: thymocytes. All receptors derive from a boy under two years old with a congenital heart defect.

For the CDR3, the DNA is TGTGCCAGCAGCTTTTCCCCTTCCTACGAGCAGTACTTC. It is translated as CASSFSPSYEQYF. The chain recombines TRBV11-2 with TRBJ2-7; D uncertain. From germline, CDR1 is SGHAT and CDR2 FQNNGV. This CDR3 spans 13 amino acids. V lost 3 bases and J lost 1, with 7 bases in between.

The gene calls are TRBV29-1 and TRBJ2-5, with 9 positions matching TRBD2. Losses at the gene ends were 3 bases for V and 2 bases for J; bases not matched to a gene: 1. CDR1 SQVTM and CDR2 ANQGSEA come from the germline V gene. CDR3 length: 13 amino acids. CDR3 nucleotide sequence: TGCAGCGTTGACAGCGGGAGGCAAGAGACCCAGTACTTC. It translates to CSVDSGRQETQYF.

This chain links TRBV4-2 with TRBJ1-3; D is perhaps TRBD1 (5 bases). Germline CDR1 reads LGHNA; CDR2 reads YNFKEQ. The V end was cut by 2 bases, the J end by 7 bases, with 30 bases between. CDR3 length equals 20 residues. CDR3 amino acids: CASSQPLRGTGRSRQNTIYF. CDR3 nucleotide sequence: TGTGCCAGCAGCCAACCACTAAGGGGAACCGGCCGTTCACGACAGAACACCATATATTTT.

This chain connects TRBV29-1 to TRBJ1-1; a possible D gene is TRBD1 (5 bases). The CDR3 is 14 amino acids. Trimming stripped 0 bases from V and 6 bases from J, with 14 bases between. Germline CDR1 is SQVTM and CDR2 is ANQGSEA. Here the CDR3 DNA reads TGCAGCGTTGAAGATAAGGGGCAGGGTGCTGAAGCTTTCTTT. Translating it yields CSVEDKGQGAEAFF.

The CDR3 is CASSRHPLAGGDTDTQYF. CDR3 bases: TGTGCCAGCAGTCGACATCCCCTAGCGGGAGGAGACACAGATACGCAGTATTTT. This chain connects TRBV27 to TRBJ2-3; 11 positions agree with TRBD2. V gave up 5 bases and J gave up 2 bases; unmatched junction bases: 12. Looked up from germline, CDR1 is MNHEY and CDR2 is SMNVEV (reference sequence). The CDR3 is made up of 18 amino acids.

The J gene is TRBJ1-4, the V gene TRBV2; the match to TRBD1 covers 9 bases. The V gene end was trimmed by 2 bases and the J gene end by 8 bases; junction bases not matched to a gene: 6. CDR3 length: 15 amino acids. Germline assignment: CDR1 SNHLY and CDR2 FYNNEI. For the CDR3, the DNA is TGTGCCAGCAGTGAATGGGACAGGGTAGGCGAAAAACTGTTTTTT. Its translation: CASSEWDRVGEKLFF.

The chain uses TRBV6-4 and TRBJ1-1, with 9 bases identical to TRBD1. Germline trimming cut 6 bases from V and 1 base from J; bases unmatched to any gene: 6. CDR3 size: 15 residues. Germline V gene data show CDR1 as MRHNA and CDR2 as SNTAGT. CDR3 sequence (DNA): TGTGCCAGCAGCGGACAGGGGCTGGGGAACACTGAAGCTTTCTTT. It specifies CASSGQGLGNTEAFF.

J is TRBJ1-3 and V is TRBV29-1; D ambiguous. CDR1 SQVTM and CDR2 ANQGSEA come from the germline V gene. V lost 0 bases and J 0 bases, leaving 12 bases between the germline ends. The CDR3 loop spans 16 amino acids. The CDR3 reads CSVEDPRESSGNTIYF. The CDR3 nucleotides read TGCAGCGTTGAAGATCCGCGGGAGAGCTCTGGAAACACCATATATTTT.

This clone was detected only once. V is TRBV15 and J is TRBJ2-2, with TRBD2 matching 8 bases. With V trimmed by 5 bases and J by 1 base, 6 bases remained unmatched. The CDR3 is made up of 16 amino acids. In germline, CDR1 is LNHNV, CDR2 YYDKDF (reference sequence). DNA for the CDR3: TGTGCCACCAGCGGGGAGACTAGCGTGAACACCGGGGAGCTGTTTTTT. It is translated as CATSGETSVNTGELFF.

The chain carries TRBV5-1 and TRBJ1-2, with 12 bases that match TRBD1. The length of the CDR3 is 17 residues. Germline trimming cut 0 bases from V and 8 bases from J; bases unmatched to any gene: 11. Germline CDR1 reads SGHRS; CDR2 reads YFSETQ. CDR3 nucleotides: TGCGCCAGCAGCTTGGCCGACCGGGACAGGGGGCTTGAGGGCTACACCTTC. Its protein product is CASSLADRDRGLEGYTF.

V usage is TRBV7-2 and J usage is TRBJ2-3; no definite D call. The CDR3 runs 13 residues. CDR1 is SGHTA, CDR2 FQGNSA, per germline. Trimming left V 2 bases short and J 6 bases short, with 9 bases between. CDR3 sequence reads: CASSLHWRDTQYF. The CDR3 nucleotides read TGTGCCAGCAGCTTACATTGGCGGGATACGCAGTATTTT.

The chain links TRBV6-1 to TRBJ1-5; unclear D gene. The CDR3 totals 14 residues. Germline V gene sequence: CDR1 MNHNS, CDR2 SASEGT. Deletions cut 4 bases from V and 3 bases from J, with 10 bases between. Written as DNA, the CDR3 is TGTGCCAGCAGTGCGTCCAGATACAATCAGCCCCAGCATTTT. Translating it yields CASSASRYNQPQHF.

The chain combines TRBV7-2 with TRBJ1-2; 7 bases map to TRBD1. The CDR3 has 17 amino acids. From germline, CDR1 is SGHTA and CDR2 FQGNSA. Unmatched junction bases numbered 19, after V lost 5 bases and J lost 7 bases. The CDR3 bases are TGTGCCAGCAGCCCCTGGACAGGTTTAAAAGTTGTAGTTGGCTACACCTTC. Translating gives CASSPWTGLKVVVGYTF.

The chain employs TRBV28 and TRBJ2-3; 10 positions agree with TRBD1. This CDR3 comprises 16 residues. From germline, CDR1 is MDHEN and CDR2 SYDVKM. With V trimmed by 6 bases and J by 3 bases, 9 bases remained unmatched. The CDR3: CASSLKTGGATDTQYF. Written as DNA, the CDR3 is TGTGCCAGCAGCCTCAAGACAGGGGGCGCGACAGATACGCAGTATTTT.

The chain has TRBV6-1 and TRBJ2-3; 11 positions agree with TRBD2. This CDR3 has 16 amino acids. CDR1 is MNHNS and CDR2 is SASEGT in the germline V gene. The J segment lost 3 bases and the V segment lost 1 base, leaving 3 bases of the junction unmatched. The CDR3 DNA is TGTGCCAGCAGTGAAGGTTCTAGCGGGAGGACAGATACGCAGTATTTT. Its translation: CASSEGSSGRTDTQYF.

The chain employs TRBV5-1 and TRBJ2-7; TRBD2 matches 10 bases. This CDR3 has 15 residues. The V gene's germline CDR1 is SGHRS and CDR2 YFSETQ. Unmatched junction bases numbered 3, after V lost 1 base and J lost 2 bases. The CDR3 region is CASSLKLAGTYEQYF. The CDR3 coding sequence is TGCGCCAGCAGCTTGAAACTAGCGGGAACCTACGAGCAGTACTTC.

In this sample, this clone turned up a few times. The identical CDR3 is also encoded by other nucleotide sequences in the sample. The rearrangement uses TRBV27 and TRBJ2-7; D is possibly TRBD2 (6 bases). The germline CDR1 and CDR2 sequences are MNHEY and SMNVEV (reference sequence). V lost 5 bases, J lost 1 base, and 9 bases lay in between. The CDR3 is 13 amino acids. In nucleotides, the CDR3 is TGTGCCAGCAGTCGGCGGGGATCCTACGAGCAGTACTTC. Protein: CASSRRGSYEQYF.

The chain joins TRBV2 to TRBJ2-7; the D is unclear. V lost 4 bases, J lost 2 bases, and 18 bases lay in between. The length of the CDR3 is 16 residues. Germline CDR1 reads SNHLY; CDR2 reads FYNNEI. The CDR3 coding sequence is TGTGCCAGCAGTGGGAGTTCTCAATCACGAACCTACGAGCAGTACTTC. Amino acids: CASSGSSQSRTYEQYF.

This chain connects TRBV5-1 to TRBJ2-3; 9 bases fit TRBD2. V shed 7 bases and J 1 base; nucleotides not matched to a gene: 13. The CDR3 is 17 amino acids. Germline V gene data show CDR1 as SGHRS and CDR2 as YFSETQ. CDR3 loop: CASGRGASGIGTDTQYF. The CDR3 DNA reads TGCGCCAGCGGACGGGGGGCTAGCGGGATCGGCACAGATACGCAGTATTTT.

This clone was found once. The chain links TRBV15 to TRBJ2-1; 8 bases are shared with TRBD1. Germline lookup yields CDR1 LNHNV and CDR2 YYDKDF (reference sequence). The CDR3 length is 15 residues. V lost 4 bases to trimming and J lost 8 bases; unmatched junction nucleotides: 10. CDR3 region: CATSISDRATYEQFF. The CDR3 coding sequence is TGTGCCACCAGCATATCGGACAGGGCGACATATGAGCAGTTCTTC.

This chain links TRBV11-1 with TRBJ2-5, with 8 bases fitting TRBD1. Germline CDR1 is SGHAT and CDR2 is FQDESV (reference sequence). The length of the CDR3 is 17 residues. Losses at the gene ends were 5 bases for V and 5 bases for J; bases not matched to a gene: 16. The CDR3 protein is CASSQDSTGGSGETQYF. The CDR3 nucleotides read TGTGCCAGCAGCCAAGACTCCACAGGGGGATCCGGGGAGACCCAGTACTTC.